A single sample gave rise to the 6 T cell receptor beta chains below, sequenced in a study of blood T cell repertoires in COVID-19. The method was immunoSEQ multiplex PCR; TCRdb's version includes in-frame clones alone and lacks a portion of them. The table lists around 320,000 clones, almost 85% of them singletons. The sample was peripheral blood. These receptors all stem from a human donor in a cohort sampled during active COVID-19.

This sequence joins TRBV11-2 and TRBJ1-4; no firm D call. This CDR3 has 12 amino acids. Germline V gives CDR1 SGHAT, CDR2 FQNNGV. V lost 0 bases, J lost 8 bases, and 4 bases lay in between. The CDR3 DNA sequence: TGTGCCAGCAGCTTAGACGGGGAAAAACTGTTTTTT. It codes for CASSLDGEKLFF.

The V and J genes are TRBV4-1 and TRBJ2-1; D is perhaps TRBD2 (5 bases). Between the trimmed V and J ends, which lost 1 base and 4 bases, there was a span of 11 bases. Germline CDR1 reads MGHRA; CDR2 reads YSYEKL. This CDR3 has 15 amino acids. The CDR3 sequence: CASSQGSGSYNEQFF. CDR3 nucleotides: TGCGCCAGCAGCCAAGGATCGGGGAGTTACAATGAGCAGTTCTTC.

The chain couples TRBV21-1 to TRBJ1-2. TRBV21-1 is a listed pseudogene. CDR3 length: 14 amino acids. As DNA, the CDR3 is TGTGCCAGCAGCACAATGACTGTGCCCTATGGCTACACCTTC. Translating gives CASSTMTVPYGYTF.

The V and J genes are TRBV20-1 and TRBJ1-1; D gene ambiguous. Looked up from germline, CDR1 is DFQATT and CDR2 is SNEGSKA (reference sequence). The CDR3 spans 14 residues. The germline V and J ends were trimmed by 3 bases and 1 base, with 12 bases remaining between them. CDR3 sequence: CSASPEEANTEAFF. CDR3 sequence (DNA): TGCAGTGCTAGTCCCGAAGAAGCGAACACTGAAGCTTTCTTT.

The V and J genes are TRBV7-3 and TRBJ2-3; the D is unclear. This CDR3 has 13 residues. Germline V gives CDR1 SGHTA, CDR2 FQGTGA. V was cut by 5 bases and J by 4 bases, with 10 bases left in between. The CDR3 sequence is CASSPEAPDTQYF. CDR3 DNA: TGTGCCAGCAGCCCTGAGGCCCCAGATACGCAGTATTTT.

The chain carries TRBV7-3 and TRBJ2-2; no clear D. V was trimmed by 3 bases and J by 5 bases, leaving 7 bases between them. The length of the CDR3 is 13 residues. Germline lookup yields CDR1 SGHTA and CDR2 FQGTGA. Here the CDR3 reads CASSFDSTGELFF. The CDR3 DNA reads TGTGCCAGCAGCTTCGACTCGACCGGGGAGCTGTTTTTT.